Below are 11 T cell receptor beta chains sequenced from a single sample in a study of blood T cell repertoires in COVID-19 (dated by TCRdb to the early 2020s). The library was built by means of the immunoSEQ multiplex PCR assay. TCRdb limited this immuneACCESS table to in-frame rearrangements with V and J called. A share of clones is missing; checked studies link under half to unresolved V genes, and the rest is unexplained. Here the sample has some 270,000 clones; around 89% occur a single time. The top ten clones comprise approximately 0.84% of the sample. The sequencing input was peripheral blood. These receptors were obtained from a man aged 30 to 39 with acute or convalescent COVID-19.

In DNA, the CDR3 is TGCGCCAGCAGCCAACATTCAGGGGTCCCTAATGAAAAACTGTTTTTT. Its translation is CASSQHSGVPNEKLFF. The chain combines TRBV5-1 with TRBJ1-4, with a possible D match to TRBD1 (6 bases). The ends were cut back, 4 bases at V and 3 bases at J, with 16 bases in the middle. The length of the CDR3 is 16 residues. Germline CDR1 SGHRS, CDR2 YFSETQ. Variable domain in full (rest from reference TRBV5-1 and TRBJ1-4): KAGVTQTPRYLIKTRGQQVTLSCSPISGHRSVSWYQQTPGQGLQFLFEYFSETQRNKGNFPGRFSGRQFSNSRSEMNVSTLELGDSALYLCASSQHSGVPNEKLFFGSGTQLSVL.

In nucleotides, the CDR3 is TGTGCCAGCTCCCTCGTAGCGGGATACAATGAGCAGTTCTTC. It translates to CASSLVAGYNEQFF. This chain uses TRBV18 with TRBJ2-1, with 8 bases lining up with TRBD2. This CDR3 spans 14 amino acids. V was pared by 6 bases and J by 4 bases, with 5 bases of the junction left unmatched. Germline V lookup: CDR1 KGHSH, CDR2 LQKENI.

J is TRBJ1-4 and V is TRBV27; a weak D match, TRBD1 (5 bases). Looked up from germline, CDR1 is MNHEY and CDR2 is SMNVEV (reference sequence). V lost 6 bases, J lost 0 bases, and 17 bases lay in between. This CDR3 has 17 amino acids. In DNA, the CDR3 is TGTGCCAGCAGCTACGGGTTCAGGGCTTCAACTAATGAAAAACTGTTTTTT. Its translation: CASSYGFRASTNEKLFF.

The gene calls are TRBV6-5 and TRBJ1-4, with 8 positions matching TRBD1. V lost 2 bases to trimming and J lost 0 bases; unmatched junction nucleotides: 2. Germline V gene lookup returns CDR1 MNHEY and CDR2 SVGAGI. This CDR3 spans 16 amino acids. The CDR3 nucleotides read TGTGCCAGCAGTTACAACAGGGGGGCAACTAATGAAAAACTGTTTTTT. Encoded protein: CASSYNRGATNEKLFF.

V is TRBV18 and J is TRBJ2-2; 11 bases are shared with TRBD2. Germline V gene data show CDR1 as KGHSH and CDR2 as LQKENI. V was clipped by 2 bases and J by 7 bases; unmatched bases: 6. The CDR3 runs to 16 residues. CDR3 sequence (DNA): TGTGCCAGCTCACCAACAACTAGCGGGAGTGTCGGGGAGCTGTTTTTT. Encoded protein: CASSPTTSGSVGELFF.

The chain has TRBV11-3 and TRBJ2-7, with a possible D match to TRBD2 (6 bases). The CDR3 runs 16 residues. Germline lookup yields CDR1 SGHNT and CDR2 YENEEA. Between the trimmed V and J ends, which lost 1 base and 9 bases, there was a span of 22 bases. This chain's CDR3 is CASSLVKRRGPTMQYF. CDR3 in DNA: TGTGCCAGCAGCTTAGTAAAGCGGAGGGGTCCTACGATGCAGTACTTC.

The V and J genes are TRBV19 and TRBJ2-7, with 10 bases matching TRBD2. There are 13 residues in the CDR3. J gave up 6 bases and V 5 bases, and 4 bases lay outside the gene matches. Germline assignment: CDR1 LNHDA and CDR2 SQIVND (reference sequence). CDR3 protein: CASSERTSGEQYF. CDR3 bases: TGTGCCAGTAGTGAAAGGACTAGCGGCGAGCAGTACTTC.

The chain couples TRBV5-8 to TRBJ1-1; 9 positions agree with TRBD1. Germline CDR1 and CDR2: SGHTS and YDEGEE. V was pared by 3 bases and J by 10 bases, with 4 bases of the junction left unmatched. The CDR3 loop spans 12 amino acids. CDR3 sequence reads: CASSWDRVGAFF. In DNA, the CDR3 is TGTGCCAGCAGCTGGGACAGGGTAGGAGCTTTCTTT.

The chain recombines TRBV25-1 with TRBJ1-2; D ambiguous. Trimming stripped 6 bases from V and 4 bases from J, with 12 bases between. The CDR3 totals 13 residues. Germline CDR1 MGHDK, CDR2 SYGVNS. CDR3 loop: CASRHKDFYGYTF. CDR3 nucleotides: TGTGCCAGCAGACATAAGGACTTCTATGGCTACACCTTC.

This clone was picked up one time. The chain carries TRBV23-1 and TRBJ2-7, with D tentatively TRBD2 (6 bases). TRBV23-1 is reported as an ORF; its role is uncertain. Trimming took 11 bases from V and 1 from J, leaving 18 bases between them. This CDR3 contains 14 residues. This chain's CDR3 is CARGVRYQSYEQYF. The CDR3 DNA reads as TGCGCCCGCGGGGTGCGATACCAATCCTACGAGCAGTACTTC.

The chain employs TRBV5-1 and TRBJ1-1; TRBD1 agrees at 7 bases. After removal of 4 bases from V and 1 base from J, the junction contained 10 bases not matched to a gene. Germline lookup yields CDR1 SGHRS and CDR2 YFSETQ. CDR3 length: 16 residues. CDR3 in amino acids: CASSQGGNRGNTEAFF. Written as DNA, the CDR3 is TGCGCCAGCAGCCAGGGCGGCAACAGGGGGAACACTGAAGCTTTCTTT.